This T cell receptor (beta chain) was profiled in a study of shared T cell receptors in the human thymus. The length of the CDR3 is 18 residues. J lost 1 base, V lost 1 base, and 6 bases had no gene match. Per the germline V gene, CDR1 is MNHNS and CDR2 is SASEGT. Here immunoSEQ multiplex PCR was the method, and the copy in TCRdb shows in-frame clones only, minus some. Here the sample spans 630,000 or so clones, more than 75% being singletons. This same sample was also part of a study on human thymus T cells. This second report adds: Donors were healthy Finnish babies undergoing corrective operations for congenital heart defects. During corrective heart surgery, resections were taken, and the thymus tissue came from them. Across thymic and blood repertoires, the usage of V and J genes appeared to be biased.

The rearrangement links TRBV6-1 to TRBJ2-3; TRBD2 agrees at 12 bases. Sequencing was performed on thymocytes. This receptor was taken from a boy under three years old with a congenital heart defect. This chain's CDR3 is CASSEGTSGENRTDTQYF. The CDR3 DNA is TGTGCCAGCAGTGAAGGGACTAGCGGGGAGAATCGCACAGATACGCAGTATTTT.